This T cell receptor beta chain was obtained from a study of Graves' ophthalmopathy and Graves' hyperthyroidism. Study results and caveats: Researchers report that a 13-signature model separated ophthalmopathy from stable hyperthyroidism, posting almost 90% sensitivity and 65% to 82% specificity. It was with 70.59% sensitivity and 72% to 75% specificity that the model predicted ophthalmopathy progression.

Germline lookup yields CDR1 LNHDA and CDR2 SQIVND (reference sequence). This CDR3 comprises 14 residues. The germline V and J ends were trimmed by 5 bases and 3 bases, with 8 bases remaining between them. The sequenced template was RNA, covering the TCR beta CDR3 region. RT-PCR was first run with HTBI primers, then multiplex PCR in a second round. One entry per CDR3 protein, called by TCRdb with MiXCR from the multiplex PCR reads. In the table there are roughly 400,000 distinct CDR3 sequences, about 16% of which are singletons. Included hyperthyroidism patients were aged 18 to 65 and newly diagnosed (under 2 months' duration). At least ten counts were recorded for this clonotype. Its antigen remains unknown.

This receptor was taken from a woman aged 18-35 years with stable Graves' hyperthyroidism. Input material: peripheral blood. V and J are TRBV19 and TRBJ2-6; no firm D call. The CDR3 reads CASSYEVGANVLTF. CDR3 bases: TGTGCCAGTAGTTATGAGGTTGGGGCCAACGTCCTGACTTTC.